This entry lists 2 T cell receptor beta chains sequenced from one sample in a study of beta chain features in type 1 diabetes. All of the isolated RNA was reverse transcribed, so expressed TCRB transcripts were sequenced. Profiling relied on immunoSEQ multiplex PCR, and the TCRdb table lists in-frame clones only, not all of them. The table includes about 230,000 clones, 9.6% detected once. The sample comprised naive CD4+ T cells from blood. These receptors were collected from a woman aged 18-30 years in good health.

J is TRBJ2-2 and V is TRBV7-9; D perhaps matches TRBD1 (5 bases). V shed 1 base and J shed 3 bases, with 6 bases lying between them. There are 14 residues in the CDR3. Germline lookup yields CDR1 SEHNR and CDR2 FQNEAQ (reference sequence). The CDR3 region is CASSLVTDTGELFF. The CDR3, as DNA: TGTGCCAGCAGCTTAGTGACAGACACCGGGGAGCTGTTTTTT.

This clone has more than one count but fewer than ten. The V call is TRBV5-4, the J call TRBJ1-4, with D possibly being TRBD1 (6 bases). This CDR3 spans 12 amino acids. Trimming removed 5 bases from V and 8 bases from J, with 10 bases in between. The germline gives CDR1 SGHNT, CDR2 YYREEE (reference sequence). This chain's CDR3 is CASSSGTEKLFF. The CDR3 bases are TGTGCCAGCAGTTCCGGGACAGAAAAACTGTTTTTT.